A single sample gave rise to the 20 T cell receptor beta chains below, sequenced in a study of cytotoxic CD8 clonotypes in ibrutinib-treated CLL. The assay was immunoSEQ multiplex PCR, and TCRdb's table has in-frame clones only and misses some. Of about 140,000 clones detected, 70% to 90% appear once; the ten largest clones hold 6% to 9.5%. Sequenced material: PBMCs, taken after 36 months of ibrutinib treatment. The receptors shown here come from a human donor with chronic lymphocytic leukemia.

CDR3: CASSFYGYTF. The DNA of the CDR3 is TGTGCCAGCAGCTTCTATGGCTACACCTTC. The rearrangement uses TRBV11-2 and TRBJ1-2, with D uncertain. Looked up from germline, CDR1 is SGHAT and CDR2 is FQNNGV. Trimming left V 3 bases short and J 4 bases short, with 0 bases between. There are 10 residues in the CDR3.

The chain joins TRBV7-9 to TRBJ2-3; TRBD2 is a possible D gene (6 bases). Between the trimmed V and J ends, which lost 3 bases and 4 bases, there was a span of 11 bases. Germline V lookup: CDR1 SEHNR, CDR2 FQNEAQ (reference sequence). The CDR3 is 14 residues long. The DNA of the CDR3 is TGTGCCAGCAGCTTGACGGAGGGCGCAGATACGCAGTATTTT. As protein: CASSLTEGADTQYF. Drawing the rest from reference TRBV7-9 and TRBJ2-3, the complete variable domain is DTGVSQNPRHKITKRGQNVTFRCDPISEHNRLYWYRQTLGQGPEFLTYFQNEAQLEKSRLLSDRFSAERPKGSFSTLEIQRTEQGDSAMYLCASSLTEGADTQYFGPGTRLTVL.

The V call is TRBV9, the J call TRBJ1-1, with 9 bases lining up with TRBD1. Unmatched junction bases numbered 10, after V lost 3 bases and J lost 4 bases. The CDR3 is 16 amino acids. Germline assignment: CDR1 SGDLS and CDR2 YYNGEE. As DNA, the CDR3 is TGTGCCAGCAGCGCGGATTACAGGGGGCTGGGCACTGAAGCTTTCTTT. Its protein is CASSADYRGLGTEAFF.

This sequence joins TRBV7-9 and TRBJ1-1, with D unclear. Deletions cut 5 bases from V and 3 bases from J, with 13 bases between. This CDR3 contains 14 residues. CDR1 and CDR2 (germline): SEHNR, FQNEAQ (reference sequence). CDR3 nucleotides: TGTGCCAGCAGCGGCAGTTGGAGTCACACTGAAGCTTTCTTT. Translated, it gives CASSGSWSHTEAFF.

The chain combines TRBV7-9 with TRBJ1-5; D unclear. The length of the CDR3 is 15 residues. Germline CDR1 reads SEHNR; CDR2 reads FQNEAQ (reference sequence). V was pared by 3 bases and J by 7 bases, with 16 bases between. The CDR3 loop reads CASSFGQRFIQPQHF. DNA for the CDR3: TGTGCCAGCAGCTTCGGGCAGAGATTTATCCAGCCCCAGCATTTT. Using reference TRBV7-9 and TRBJ1-5 for the parts outside the CDR3, the full variable domain is DTGVSQNPRHKITKRGQNVTFRCDPISEHNRLYWYRQTLGQGPEFLTYFQNEAQLEKSRLLSDRFSAERPKGSFSTLEIQRTEQGDSAMYLCASSFGQRFIQPQHFGDGTRLSIL.

V is TRBV6-5 and J is TRBJ2-2; D ambiguous. V was clipped by 6 bases and J by 6 bases, with 14 bases between them. The CDR3 contains 14 residues. CDR1 is MNHEY and CDR2 is SVGAGI in the germline V gene. CDR3 nucleotide sequence: TGTGCCAGCAGACCCCGGATCTCTTCCGGGGAGCTGTTTTTT. Amino acids: CASRPRISSGELFF.

There are a few counts of this clone. The CDR3 here is CASSGSQETQYF. Written as DNA, the CDR3 is TGCGCCAGCAGTGGTTCGCAAGAGACCCAGTACTTC. The chain recombines TRBV10-1 with TRBJ2-5; D gene unclear. Trimming shortened V by 4 bases and J by 2 bases, and 5 bases separated the two germline ends. The length of the CDR3 is 12 residues. Germline V gene data show CDR1 as WNHNN and CDR2 as SYGVQD (reference sequence).

The CDR3 is CASSLNRGGGTQYF. CDR3 bases: TGCGCCAGCAGCCTAAACAGGGGCGGGGGGACCCAGTACTTC. The chain has TRBV5-1 and TRBJ2-5; D could derive from TRBD1 or TRBD2 (7 bases each). V dropped 4 bases and J dropped 7 bases, with 17 bases sitting between them. This CDR3 contains 14 residues. Germline V gives CDR1 SGHRS, CDR2 YFSETQ.

V gene TRBV2 combines with J gene TRBJ2-1; D ambiguous. The CDR3 is made up of 16 amino acids. V was trimmed by 6 bases and J by 6 bases, leaving 21 bases between them. Germline lookup yields CDR1 SNHLY and CDR2 FYNNEI. As DNA, the CDR3 is TGTGCCAGCAGGTTTAGTGGTATTCACTGGGGCAATGAGCAGTTCTTC. Protein product: CASRFSGIHWGNEQFF.

V usage is TRBV5-1 and J usage is TRBJ2-7; D uncertain. The V end was cut by 0 bases, the J end by 1 base, with 8 bases between. The length of the CDR3 is 14 residues. Germline-derived CDR1 and CDR2 are SGHRS and YFSETQ. In DNA form, the CDR3 reads TGCGCCAGCAGCTTGGCAGATCTTTCCTACGAGCAGTACTTC. Its translation is CASSLADLSYEQYF.

The rearrangement links TRBV2 to TRBJ1-2; D not certain. The V end lost 6 bases, the J end lost 10 bases, and 3 bases lay between the germline ends. The CDR3 runs 8 residues. Per the germline V gene, CDR1 is SNHLY and CDR2 is FYNNEI. The CDR3 here is CASRVYTF. In nucleotides, the CDR3 is TGTGCCAGCAGGGTCTACACCTTC.

This chain joins TRBV7-6 and TRBJ2-1; tentatively, D is TRBD2 (6 bases). Germline CDR1 and CDR2: SGHVS and FNYEAQ. The V end lost 2 bases, the J end lost 0 bases, and 14 bases lay between the germline ends. CDR3 length: 17 residues. The CDR3 DNA reads as TGTGCCAGCAGCTTAAGGAGGGCAGGGAGCTCCTACAATGAGCAGTTCTTC. Its translation: CASSLRRAGSSYNEQFF.

The V gene is TRBV5-1, the J gene TRBJ2-2; possibly TRBD1 for D (6 bases). Trimming pared 2 bases from V and 4 bases from J, leaving 15 bases between. Looked up from germline, CDR1 is SGHRS and CDR2 is YFSETQ. The CDR3 contains 16 residues. CDR3 nucleotide sequence: TGCGCCAGCAGCTTCAATACCATACAGGGCACCGGGGAGCTGTTTTTT. It codes for CASSFNTIQGTGELFF.

V gene TRBV2 combines with J gene TRBJ1-2; D might be TRBD1 (5 bases). The ends were cut back, 3 bases at V and 7 bases at J, with 12 bases in the middle. The CDR3 is 13 residues long. Germline V CDR1 and CDR2: SNHLY, FYNNEI. The CDR3 is CASSERGLGGYTF. The DNA for the CDR3 is TGTGCCAGCAGTGAGAGGGGTTTAGGTGGCTACACCTTC.

The chain has TRBV5-8 and TRBJ2-7, with D unresolved. Germline-derived CDR1 and CDR2 are SGHTS and YDEGEE. V was pared by 2 bases and J by 1 base, with 7 bases between. The CDR3 totals 13 residues. CDR3 DNA sequence: TGTGCCAGCAGCTTCGGCCAGTCCTACGAGCAGTACTTC. Residues: CASSFGQSYEQYF.

This chain links TRBV11-2 with TRBJ2-1; D may be TRBD2 (8 bases). The CDR3 covers 17 residues. From germline, CDR1 is SGHAT and CDR2 FQNNGV. V gave up 5 bases and J gave up 7 bases, with 24 bases separating them. The CDR3 DNA sequence: TGTGCCAGCAGCCCAGGGGGGTGGCGGGAGGTCTGGAATGAGCAGTTCTTC. It codes for CASSPGGWREVWNEQFF.

This clone appeared once. The chain joins TRBV10-3 to TRBJ2-7, with 8 bases identical to TRBD2. CDR1 ENHRY and CDR2 SYGVKD come from the germline V gene. V was clipped by 2 bases and J by 0 bases; unmatched bases: 3. The CDR3 extends over 15 amino acids. The CDR3 DNA reads TGTGCCATCAGTGAGCTGCGGGGGGACTCCTACGAGCAGTACTTC. It encodes CAISELRGDSYEQYF.

The chain couples TRBV27 to TRBJ2-1; possible D gene TRBD1, 5 bases. CDR3 length: 12 residues. Germline CDR1 MNHEY, CDR2 SMNVEV (reference sequence). V was clipped by 5 bases and J by 6 bases, with 8 bases between them. CDR3 loop: CASSTQGNEQFF. CDR3 bases: TGTGCCAGCAGTACCCAGGGCAATGAGCAGTTCTTC.

The J gene is TRBJ2-3, the V gene TRBV7-6; TRBD2 matches at 9 bases. CDR1 and CDR2 (germline): SGHVS, FNYEAQ. The V and J ends lost 3 bases and 0 bases, in that order; junction bases with no gene match: 7. The CDR3 sequence is 17 residues long. CDR3 sequence reads: CASSFRSAGGSTDTQYF. CDR3 DNA: TGTGCCAGCAGCTTCCGGTCCGCGGGGGGGAGCACAGATACGCAGTATTTT.

V usage is TRBV5-1 and J usage is TRBJ2-1; possibly TRBD1 for D (6 bases). This CDR3 region has 14 residues. Germline CDR1 is SGHRS and CDR2 is YFSETQ. Trimming stripped 3 bases from V and 9 bases from J, with 16 bases between. CDR3 sequence reads: CASSWSDRGAEQFF. The CDR3 DNA reads as TGCGCCAGCAGCTGGTCGGACAGAGGAGCTGAGCAGTTCTTC.